Listed here is a single T cell receptor (beta chain). Using RNA transcripts as the source, TCR beta CDR3 regions were amplified. The HTBI primer set drove a first-round RT-PCR of the TCR CDR3. TCRdb reprocessed the multiplex PCR reads with MiXCR, giving one entry per CDR3 protein. Here the sample spans hundreds of thousands of distinct CDR3 sequences, 14% being singletons. The data originate from a study of T cells in Graves' hyperthyroidism and ophthalmopathy. CDR1 and CDR2 from the germline V gene are MNHNS and SASEGT. The CDR3 extends over 14 amino acids. The V and J ends lost 7 bases and 5 bases respectively, with 12 bases between them.

The sequence was collected from a woman aged 50 to 65 with Graves' ophthalmopathy. Material: blood. The chain is built from TRBV6-1 and TRBJ1-6, with D possibly being TRBD1 (5 bases). The CDR3 sequence is CASKQGLDNSPLHF. The CDR3 DNA reads TGTGCCAGCAAGCAGGGACTAGATAATTCACCCCTCCACTTT.